The next 25 T cell receptor beta chains were all read from a single sample in a study of blood T cell repertoires in COVID-19. Repertoires were generated with immunoSEQ multiplex PCR, while TCRdb's copy carries only in-frame clones and drops some. The sample contains more than 140,000 clones, just over 85% of which appear only once. The sequenced material came from peripheral blood. The receptor source for this set is a woman aged 55-69 years with acute or convalescent COVID-19.

This clone was seen more than once but under ten times. The V gene is TRBV4-1, the J gene TRBJ2-2; D call uncertain. The germline V gene encodes CDR1 MGHRA and CDR2 YSYEKL. The CDR3 has 14 residues. The germline V and J ends were trimmed by 0 bases and 6 bases, with 8 bases remaining between them. DNA of the CDR3: TGCGCCAGCAGCCAAGACTTCGGGTCCGGGGAGCTGTTTTTT. This codes for CASSQDFGSGELFF.

The chain combines TRBV5-4 with TRBJ1-6; 11 bases match TRBD1. V was pared by 0 bases and J by 1 base, with 3 bases of the junction left unmatched. This CDR3 is 18 amino acids long. CDR1 and CDR2 (germline): SGHNT, YYREEE (reference sequence). As DNA, the CDR3 is TGTGCCAGCAGCTTGGGGACAGGGGGCGGTTCCTATAATTCACCCCTCCACTTT. This encodes CASSLGTGGGSYNSPLHF.

This chain connects TRBV7-2 to TRBJ2-1; the D is unclear. This CDR3 contains 12 residues. V lost 0 bases and J lost 8, with 5 bases in between. Germline loops: CDR1 SGHTA, CDR2 FQGNSA. The CDR3 region is CASSLARDEQFF. The CDR3 DNA reads TGTGCCAGCAGCTTAGCACGCGATGAGCAGTTCTTC.

The CDR3: CASSLGQGAQYEQYF. The CDR3 coding sequence is TGTGCCAGCAGCTTGGGGCAGGGGGCGCAATACGAGCAGTACTTC. J is TRBJ2-7 and V is TRBV5-5, with 8 bases matching TRBD1. The J segment lost 4 bases and the V segment lost 0 bases, leaving 6 bases of the junction unmatched. The length of the CDR3 is 15 residues. Germline CDR1 and CDR2: SGHKS and YYEKEE (reference sequence). Using reference TRBV5-5 and TRBJ2-7 for the parts outside the CDR3, the full variable domain is DAGVTQSPTHLIKTRGQQVTLRCSPISGHKSVSWYQQVLGQGPQFIFQYYEKEERGRGNFPDRFSARQFPNYSSELNVNALLLGDSALYLCASSLGQGAQYEQYFGPGTRLTVT.

This clone occurred a few times. V is TRBV2 and J is TRBJ2-2; 7 bases map to TRBD1. Losses at the gene ends were 11 bases for V and 1 base for J; bases not matched to a gene: 4. The CDR3 has 13 amino acids. CDR1 is SNHLY and CDR2 is FYNNEI in the germline V gene. CDR3 DNA: TGTGCCGCGGACAGGATGAACACCGGGGAGCTGTTTTTT. Translation: CAADRMNTGELFF.

The rearrangement uses TRBV28 and TRBJ1-5; no clear D gene. The CDR3 spans 15 residues. Looked up from germline, CDR1 is MDHEN and CDR2 is SYDVKM. The V and J ends lost 4 bases and 7 bases respectively, with 17 bases between them. The CDR3 DNA sequence: TGTGCCAGCAGTTCCCGACACGGCGCAATCCAGCCCCAGCATTTT. Its protein is CASSSRHGAIQPQHF.

The sample holds one count of this clone. The chain recombines TRBV6-5 with TRBJ2-5, with a possible D match to TRBD1 (5 bases). CDR1 is MNHEY, CDR2 SVGAGI, per germline. Trimming removed 5 bases from V and 1 base from J, with 8 bases in between. The CDR3 loop spans 13 amino acids. CDR3 DNA sequence: TGTGCCAGCAGTACAGGTTCCCAAGAGACCCAGTACTTC. It is translated as CASSTGSQETQYF.

This chain joins TRBV28 and TRBJ2-5, with 7 bases that match TRBD2. Germline V gene data show CDR1 as MDHEN and CDR2 as SYDVKM. The CDR3 contains 16 residues. V trimming: 6 bases; J trimming: 1 base; junction bases outside the gene matches: 11. In nucleotides, the CDR3 is TGTGCCAGCAGCCCCTCGGCCCCTAGCGGCCAAGAGACCCAGTACTTC. This gives the protein CASSPSAPSGQETQYF.

V usage is TRBV19 and J usage is TRBJ1-1; 7 nucleotides line up with TRBD1. The CDR3 spans 17 residues. The V gene's germline CDR1 is LNHDA and CDR2 SQIVND (reference sequence). The V gene end was trimmed by 1 base and the J gene end by 1 base; junction bases not matched to a gene: 9. The CDR3 DNA reads as TGTGCCAGTAGTATAGTCCCCAGACAGGGAAGGAACACTGAAGCTTTCTTT. Amino acids: CASSIVPRQGRNTEAFF.

This chain joins TRBV19 and TRBJ2-3, with 12 bases identical to TRBD2. Germline V lookup: CDR1 LNHDA, CDR2 SQIVND (reference sequence). With V trimmed by 4 bases and J by 2 bases, 4 bases remained unmatched. There are 16 residues in the CDR3. The CDR3 DNA follows: TGTGCCAGTAGTACAGCTAGCGGGGGGGCCACAGATACGCAGTATTTT. Translation: CASSTASGGATDTQYF.

In its sample, this clone was seen once. The rearrangement joins TRBV6-6 to TRBJ1-1, with D perhaps matching TRBD1 (5 bases). Trimming took 6 bases from V and 4 from J, leaving 12 bases between them. Germline values: CDR1 MNHNY, CDR2 SVGAGI (reference sequence). The CDR3 sequence is 13 residues long. In DNA form, the CDR3 reads TGTGCCAGCAGCCCCCTCGGGGGCACTGAAGCTTTCTTT. It encodes CASSPLGGTEAFF.

The J gene is TRBJ1-2, the V gene TRBV5-5; 9 bases agree with TRBD1. CDR1 and CDR2 (germline): SGHKS, YYEKEE (reference sequence). The length of the CDR3 is 15 residues. V shed 0 bases, J shed 8 bases, and the junction held 8 bases outside the gene matches. The CDR3 region has the DNA TGTGCCAGCAGCTTGGTTGGGACAGGGATCTCAGGCTACACCTTC. The encoded protein is CASSLVGTGISGYTF.

This clone was seen a handful of times. The chain carries TRBV5-1 and TRBJ1-3; the match to TRBD1 covers 7 bases. The length of the CDR3 is 15 residues. CDR1 and CDR2 from the germline V gene are SGHRS and YFSETQ. The trim removed 1 base at V and 7 bases at J, leaving 8 bases unmatched. The chain's CDR3 is CASSLRGDSRNTIYF. The CDR3 nucleotides are TGCGCCAGCAGCTTGAGGGGGGACAGCCGGAACACCATATATTTT.

The V and J genes are TRBV4-3 and TRBJ2-2; 8 bases map to TRBD2. The CDR3 length is 17 residues. With V trimmed by 0 bases and J by 7 bases, 10 bases remained unmatched. Germline V gene sequence: CDR1 LGHNA, CDR2 YSLEER. Written as DNA, the CDR3 is TGCGCCAGCAGCCAAGAGGATCCGCGGGGGGCCTTCGGGGAGCTGTTTTTT. It translates to CASSQEDPRGAFGELFF.

This sequence joins TRBV5-8 and TRBJ1-2; no clear D gene. V gave up 0 bases and J gave up 3 bases, with 21 bases separating them. This CDR3 has 18 amino acids. Germline CDR1 and CDR2: SGHTS and YDEGEE. The CDR3 here is CASSLGEIATPPYYGYTF. The CDR3 DNA follows: TGTGCCAGCAGCTTGGGTGAGATCGCTACGCCGCCTTACTATGGCTACACCTTC.

The gene calls are TRBV5-6 and TRBJ2-7, with D maybe TRBD1 (5 bases). From germline, CDR1 is SGHDT and CDR2 YYEEEE. Trimming removed 2 bases at V and 0 bases at J, with 9 bases between. CDR3 size: 14 residues. CDR3 in DNA: TGTGCCAGCAGCTTCGACAGCCACTCCTACGAGCAGTACTTC. Amino acids: CASSFDSHSYEQYF.

This chain uses TRBV10-3 with TRBJ2-3; 8 nucleotides agree with TRBD2. The ends lost 6 bases at V and 1 base at J; junction bases unmatched: 6. Germline V gene data show CDR1 as ENHRY and CDR2 as SYGVKD. The CDR3 loop spans 15 amino acids. The CDR3 bases are TGTGCCATCAGAGGACTAGCCCGGGGCACAGATACGCAGTATTTT. It translates to CAIRGLARGTDTQYF.

The chain links TRBV7-8 to TRBJ2-3; 8 nucleotides line up with TRBD2. This CDR3 region has 17 residues. With V trimmed by 5 bases and J by 4 bases, 14 bases remained unmatched. Germline V gives CDR1 SGHVS, CDR2 FQNEAQ. DNA of the CDR3: TGTGCCAGCAGCGTGGGCCATAGCGGGGCCCTGGCAGATACGCAGTATTTT. Translating it yields CASSVGHSGALADTQYF.

This clone showed up just a few times. The chain employs TRBV7-3 and TRBJ2-3; weak D call: TRBD2 (6 bases). With 5 bases removed from V and 4 bases from J, the gap between germline ends came to 10 bases. There are 13 residues in the CDR3. Germline V gene data show CDR1 as SGHTA and CDR2 as FQGTGA. The CDR3 sequence: CASSPGVSDTQYF. The CDR3 DNA reads TGTGCCAGCAGCCCGGGGGTCTCAGATACGCAGTATTTT.

The chain couples TRBV15 to TRBJ1-2; 10 nucleotides align to TRBD1. The germline V gene has CDR1 LNHNV and CDR2 YYDKDF (reference sequence). CDR3 size: 13 residues. The V and J ends lost 5 bases and 6 bases, in that order; junction bases with no gene match: 3. CDR3 DNA sequence: TGTGCCACCAGCCCTGACAGGGGGCATGGCTACACCTTC. Its protein is CATSPDRGHGYTF.

The chain joins TRBV30 to TRBJ1-4; perhaps TRBD1 as D (5 bases). V lost 3 bases and J lost 6, with 14 bases in between. The germline CDR1 and CDR2 sequences are GTSNPN and SVGIG (reference sequence). The CDR3 is made up of 14 amino acids. The CDR3 protein is CAWSIKGIDEKLFF. The CDR3 region has the DNA TGTGCCTGGAGCATAAAGGGGATAGATGAAAAACTGTTTTTT.

A single count supports this clone. The chain is built from TRBV9 and TRBJ2-1, with D maybe TRBD2 (6 bases). The V end lost 0 bases, the J end lost 8 bases, and 18 bases lay between the germline ends. The CDR3 sequence is 16 residues long. The V gene's germline CDR1 is SGDLS and CDR2 YYNGEE. The CDR3 region has the DNA TGTGCCAGCAGCGTAGTATCCGGAGTAAGGGAGGATGAGCAGTTCTTC. Translated: CASSVVSGVREDEQFF. Looking up the rest from reference TRBV9 and TRBJ2-1 gives the full variable domain: DSGVTQTPKHLITATGQRVTLRCSPRSGDLSVYWYQQSLDQGLQFLIQYYNGEERAKGNILERFSAQQFPDLHSELNLSSLELGDSALYFCASSVVSGVREDEQFFGPGTRLTVL.

This chain links TRBV7-2 with TRBJ2-5; TRBD2 aligns across 10 bases. The germline V gene has CDR1 SGHTA and CDR2 FQGNSA. The CDR3 spans 14 residues. Trimming at V came to 5 bases and at J to 5 bases, leaving 5 bases not matched to a gene. The CDR3 loop is CASSPSGGRETQYF. CDR3 DNA sequence: TGTGCCAGCAGCCCTAGCGGGGGCCGGGAGACCCAGTACTTC. The entire variable domain, with the rest obtained from reference TRBV7-2 and TRBJ2-5, is as follows: GAGVSQSPSNKVTEKGKDVELRCDPISGHTALYWYRQSLGQGLEFLIYFQGNSAPDKSGLPSDRFSAERTGGSVSTLTIQRTQQEDSAVYLCASSPSGGRETQYFGPGTRLLVL.

V usage is TRBV7-9 and J usage is TRBJ1-4, with 9 positions matching TRBD1. J gave up 5 bases and V 2 bases, and 3 bases lay outside the gene matches. This CDR3 spans 15 amino acids. Per the germline V gene, CDR1 is SEHNR and CDR2 is FQNEAQ (reference sequence). CDR3 protein: CASSLWDRDNEKLFF. DNA for the CDR3: TGTGCCAGCAGCTTATGGGACAGGGACAATGAAAAACTGTTTTTT.

This clone was seen only a few times. The gene calls are TRBV4-3 and TRBJ1-3, with unresolved D. Germline V gives CDR1 LGHNA, CDR2 YSLEER. The V and J ends lost 5 bases and 1 base respectively, with 9 bases between them. The CDR3 sequence is 14 residues long. CDR3 DNA: TGCGCCAGCAGCGTGGGAGGATCTGGAAACACCATATATTTT. Translation: CASSVGGSGNTIYF.